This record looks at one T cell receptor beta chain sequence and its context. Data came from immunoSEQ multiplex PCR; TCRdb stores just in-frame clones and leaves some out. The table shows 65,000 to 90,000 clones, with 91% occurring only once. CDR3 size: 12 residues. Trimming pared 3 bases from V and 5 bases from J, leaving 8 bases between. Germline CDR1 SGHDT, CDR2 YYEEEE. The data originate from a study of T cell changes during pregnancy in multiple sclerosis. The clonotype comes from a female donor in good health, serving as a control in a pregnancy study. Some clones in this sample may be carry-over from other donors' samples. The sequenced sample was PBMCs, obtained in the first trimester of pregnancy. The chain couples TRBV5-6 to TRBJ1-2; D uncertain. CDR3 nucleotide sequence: TGTGCCAGCAGCTCGGGGTCATATGGCTACACCTTC. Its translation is CASSSGSYGYTF.